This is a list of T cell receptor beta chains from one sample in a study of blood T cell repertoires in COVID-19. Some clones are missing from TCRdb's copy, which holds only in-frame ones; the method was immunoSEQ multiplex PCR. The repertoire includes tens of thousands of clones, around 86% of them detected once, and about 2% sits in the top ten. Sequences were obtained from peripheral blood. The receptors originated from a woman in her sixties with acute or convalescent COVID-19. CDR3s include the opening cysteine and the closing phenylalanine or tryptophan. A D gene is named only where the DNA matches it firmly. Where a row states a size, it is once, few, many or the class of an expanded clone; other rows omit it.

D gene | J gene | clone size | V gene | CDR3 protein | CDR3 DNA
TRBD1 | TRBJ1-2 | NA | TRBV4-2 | CASSPTDEGARNGYTF | TGTGCCAGCAGCCCGACTGACGAGGGGGCGCGTAATGGCTACACCTTC
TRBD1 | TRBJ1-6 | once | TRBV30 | CAWGQVYSPLHF | TGTGCCTGGGGACAGGTTTATTCACCCCTCCACTTT
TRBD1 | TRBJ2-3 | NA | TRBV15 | CATSRTPGTGYDTQYF | TGTGCCACCAGCAGAACCCCCGGGACAGGTTACGATACGCAGTATTTT
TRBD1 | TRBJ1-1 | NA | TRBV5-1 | CASSLQGGRGTEAFF | TGCGCCAGCAGCTTACAGGGGGGGCGCGGCACTGAAGCTTTCTTT
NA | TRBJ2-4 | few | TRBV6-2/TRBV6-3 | CASSQLATPPAKNIQYF | TGTGCCAGCAGCCAGCTCGCAACCCCCCCGGCCAAAAACATTCAGTACTTC
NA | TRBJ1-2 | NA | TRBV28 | CATNSAGRLHYGYTF | TGTGCCACCAACTCGGCAGGGAGGCTTCACTATGGCTACACCTTC
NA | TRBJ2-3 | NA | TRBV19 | CASSISQANTDTQYF | TGTGCCAGTAGTATATCACAGGCTAACACAGATACGCAGTATTTT
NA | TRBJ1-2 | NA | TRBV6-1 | CASSEATGGRASYGYTF | TGTGCCAGCAGTGAAGCCACCGGGGGTCGGGCGAGCTATGGCTACACCTTC
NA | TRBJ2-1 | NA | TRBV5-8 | CASSQFSGTMSSYNEQFF | TGTGCCAGCAGCCAATTTTCCGGGACAATGAGCTCCTACAATGAGCAGTTCTTC
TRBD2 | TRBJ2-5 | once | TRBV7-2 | CASSPSGGHQETQYF | TGTGCCAGCAGCCCTAGCGGGGGCCACCAAGAGACCCAGTACTTC
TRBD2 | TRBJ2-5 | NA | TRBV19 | CASSIRTSSAETQYF | TGTGCCAGTAGTATCCGGACTAGCTCCGCGGAGACCCAGTACTTC
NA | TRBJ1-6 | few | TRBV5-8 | CASSLAHLRPLHF | TGTGCCAGCAGCTTGGCCCATCTCCGGCCCCTCCACTTT
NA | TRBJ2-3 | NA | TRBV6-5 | CASKLLATDTQYF | TGTGCCAGCAAATTACTAGCAACCGATACGCAGTATTTT
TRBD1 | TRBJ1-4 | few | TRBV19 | CASSMTGTARSEKLFF | TGTGCCAGTAGTATGACCGGGACAGCGAGGAGTGAAAAACTGTTTTTT
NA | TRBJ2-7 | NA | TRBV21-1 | CASSKEAAGVPYEQYF | TGTGCCAGCAGCAAAGAGGCGGCGGGTGTCCCCTACGAGCAGTACTTC
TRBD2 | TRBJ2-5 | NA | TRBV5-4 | CASSGLAGDGVETQYF | TGTGCCAGCAGCGGACTAGCGGGAGATGGAGTAGAGACCCAGTACTTC
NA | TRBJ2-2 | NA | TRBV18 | CASSFGQPNTGELFF | TGTGCCAGCTCATTCGGACAGCCGAACACCGGGGAGCTGTTTTTT
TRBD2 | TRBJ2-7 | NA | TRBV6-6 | CASSYRPSGSSYEQYF | TGTGCCAGCAGTTACCGCCCTAGCGGTAGCTCCTACGAGCAGTACTTC
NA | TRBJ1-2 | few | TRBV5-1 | CASSLATGNYGYTF | TGCGCCAGCAGCTTGGCTACCGGTAACTATGGCTACACCTTC
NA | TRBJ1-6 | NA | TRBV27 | CASSHRRTDRNSPLHF | TGTGCCAGCAGTCACCGCCGGACAGATCGGAATTCACCCCTCCACTTT
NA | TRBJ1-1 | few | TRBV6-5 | CATPVEGGTEAFF | TGTGCCACCCCGGTGGAAGGAGGCACTGAAGCTTTCTTT
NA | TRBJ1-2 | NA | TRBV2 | CASGLTKARRVSGGYTF | TGTGCCAGCGGGTTAACCAAGGCCAGGCGAGTTAGTGGAGGCTACACCTTC
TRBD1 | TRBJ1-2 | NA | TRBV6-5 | CASSYGGTGLRSGYTF | TGTGCCAGCAGTTACGGGGGGACAGGGCTAAGGAGTGGCTACACCTTC
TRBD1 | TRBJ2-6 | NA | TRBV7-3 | CASSLKGQGATGANVLTF | TGTGCCAGCAGCTTGAAAGGACAGGGGGCTACTGGGGCCAACGTCCTGACTTTC
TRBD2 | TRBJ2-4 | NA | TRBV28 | CASFAGGKNIQYF | TGTGCCAGCTTCGCGGGGGGCAAAAACATTCAGTACTTC
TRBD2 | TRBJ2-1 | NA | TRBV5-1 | CASSLASGALNEQFF | TGCGCCAGCAGCTTGGCCAGCGGGGCCCTAAATGAGCAGTTCTTC
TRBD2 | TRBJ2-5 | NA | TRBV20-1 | CSASRQGRSGRNNARETQYF | TGCAGTGCTAGTCGGCAGGGGAGGAGCGGGAGAAACAACGCGCGGGAGACCCAGTACTTC
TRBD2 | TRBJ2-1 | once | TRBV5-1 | CASSFSGSSYNEQFF | TGCGCCAGCAGCTTTAGCGGGAGCTCCTACAATGAGCAGTTCTTC
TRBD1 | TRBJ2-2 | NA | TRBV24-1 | CATSDTGQAGELFF | TGTGCCACCAGTGATACGGGACAGGCCGGGGAGCTGTTTTTT
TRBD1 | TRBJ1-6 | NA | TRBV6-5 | CASIPGQGGSPLHF | TGTGCCAGCATTCCGGGACAGGGGGGTTCACCCCTCCACTTT
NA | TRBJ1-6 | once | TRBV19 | CASSIDRQGRSPLHF | TGTGCCAGTAGTATAGATCGGCAGGGTCGTTCACCCCTCCACTTT
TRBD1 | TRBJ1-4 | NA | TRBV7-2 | CASSLAQGGVSEKLFF | TGTGCCAGCAGCTTAGCGCAAGGGGGCGTGAGTGAAAAACTGTTTTTT
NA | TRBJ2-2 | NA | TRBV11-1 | CASSPISFYGELFF | TGTGCCAGCAGCCCTATATCCTTTTACGGGGAGCTGTTTTTT
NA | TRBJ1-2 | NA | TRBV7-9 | CASSSDGVSGYGYTF | TGTGCCAGCAGCTCCGACGGAGTGAGCGGCTATGGCTACACCTTC
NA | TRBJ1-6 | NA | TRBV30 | CAWSVRGRSSPLHF | TGTGCCTGGAGTGTACGAGGAAGGAGTTCACCCCTCCACTTT
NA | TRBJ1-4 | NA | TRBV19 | CASKGDRYEGEKLFF | TGTGCCAGTAAGGGCGATCGTTATGAGGGTGAAAAACTGTTTTTT
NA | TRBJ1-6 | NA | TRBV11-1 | CASRPRDFINSPLHF | TGTGCCAGCAGACCGCGGGACTTTATTAATTCACCCCTCCACTTT
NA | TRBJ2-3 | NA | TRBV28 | CASSVTTRAQYF | TGTGCCAGCAGTGTGACCACTAGGGCGCAGTATTTT
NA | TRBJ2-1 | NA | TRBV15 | CATSRDRLSTRNEQFF | TGTGCCACCAGCAGAGATCGTCTATCTACGAGGAATGAGCAGTTCTTC
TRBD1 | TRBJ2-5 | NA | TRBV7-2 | CASSTWTGVETQYF | TGTGCCAGCAGCACATGGACAGGGGTAGAGACCCAGTACTTC
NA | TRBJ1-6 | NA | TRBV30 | CAWTPVTGIDSPLHF | TGTGCCTGGACTCCCGTCACAGGTATCGATTCACCCCTCCACTTT
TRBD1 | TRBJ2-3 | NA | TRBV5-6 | CASSPSGQGTDTQYF | TGTGCCAGCAGCCCGAGTGGACAGGGGACAGATACGCAGTATTTT
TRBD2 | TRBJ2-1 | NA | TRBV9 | CASSVTAGGPFRDNEQFF | TGTGCCAGCAGCGTGACAGCGGGAGGGCCGTTTAGGGACAATGAGCAGTTCTTC
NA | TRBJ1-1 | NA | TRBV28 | CASSLVGGPAEAFF | TGTGCCAGCAGTTTAGTGGGGGGACCGGCTGAAGCTTTCTTT
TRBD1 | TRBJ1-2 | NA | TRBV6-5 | CASSNRGRGFGYTF | TGTGCCAGCAGTAACAGGGGGCGAGGGTTTGGCTACACCTTC
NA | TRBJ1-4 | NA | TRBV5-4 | CASSLAGFGEKLFF | TGTGCCAGCAGCTTGGCGGGTTTCGGTGAAAAACTGTTTTTT
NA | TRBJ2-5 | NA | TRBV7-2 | CASSPAGRTKGETQYF | TGTGCCAGCAGCCCCGCCGGAAGGACAAAAGGAGAGACCCAGTACTTC
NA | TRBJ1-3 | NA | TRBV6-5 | CASTPDSLSGNTIYF | TGTGCCAGCACCCCGGACAGTCTCTCTGGAAACACCATATATTTT
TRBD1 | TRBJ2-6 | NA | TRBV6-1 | CASSDRGPGANVLTF | TGTGCCAGCAGTGACAGGGGGCCAGGGGCCAACGTCCTGACTTTC
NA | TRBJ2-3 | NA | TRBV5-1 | CASSRGGAKTDTQYF | TGCGCCAGCAGCAGGGGCGGGGCGAAAACAGATACGCAGTATTTT
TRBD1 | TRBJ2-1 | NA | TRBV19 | CASSRDRVGLGSNEQFF | TGTGCCAGTAGTAGGGACAGGGTAGGGCTAGGGAGCAATGAGCAGTTCTTC
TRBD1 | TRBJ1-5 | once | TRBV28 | CASSSPQGSNQPQHF | TGTGCCAGCAGTTCTCCACAGGGGAGCAATCAGCCCCAGCATTTT
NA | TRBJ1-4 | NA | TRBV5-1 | CASSSYSGEKLFF | TGCGCCAGCAGCTCTTATAGCGGTGAAAAACTGTTTTTT
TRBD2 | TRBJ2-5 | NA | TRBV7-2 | CASSITSGTFQETQYF | TGTGCCAGCAGCATAACTAGCGGGACCTTCCAAGAGACCCAGTACTTC
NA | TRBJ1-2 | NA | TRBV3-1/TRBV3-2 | CASNSGGANYGYTF | TGTGCCAGCAACTCTGGGGGGGCAAACTATGGCTACACCTTC
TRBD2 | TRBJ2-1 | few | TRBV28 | CASTRTSGGLYNEQFF | TGTGCCAGCACCCGGACTAGCGGGGGACTTTACAATGAGCAGTTCTTC
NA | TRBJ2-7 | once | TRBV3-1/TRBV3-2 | CASSQDVRTNLYEQYF | TGTGCCAGCAGCCAAGACGTAAGGACTAACCTCTACGAGCAGTACTTC
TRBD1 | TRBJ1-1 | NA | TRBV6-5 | CASSPGTVMNTEAFF | TGTGCCAGCAGCCCCGGGACAGTCATGAACACTGAAGCTTTCTTT
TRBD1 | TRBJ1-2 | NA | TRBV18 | CASSPLGTDGYTF | TGTGCCAGCTCCCCTCTAGGGACAGATGGCTACACCTTC